This TCR beta chain appears in the sequencing data of a study of human T cells and chemical hapten exposure. At the level of the study: Skin on the upper inner arm, around 2 cm by around 2 cm in size, was sensitized with 2% DPC. TCR yield per sample varied, mainly due to pooled library volumes. The study, taken as a whole, reports: Expanded TCRs clustered into significantly more large CDR3 similarity groups than controls, the analysis revealed.

On this clonotype: What it binds is not known.

Indicated time point: pre-sensitization, week 0. Noted treatment: therapeutic diphenylcyclopropenone sensitization with weekly scalp DPC. Unique molecular identifiers were affixed to discrete cDNA molecules within the library. Via MiXCR, TCRdb re-called the RACE reads, giving one row per CDR3 protein. There are some 70,000 distinct CDR3 sequences in the sample; 11% occur only once, and around 4.8% lies in the top ten. There are 13 residues in the CDR3. CDR1 and CDR2 from the germline V gene are DFQATT and SNEGSKA (reference sequence). Trimming left V 7 bases short and J 0 bases short, with 10 bases between.

The sequence derives from a woman in her forties or fifties with alopecia areata. Some clones in this sample may be carry-over from other donors' samples. The chain combines TRBV20-1 with TRBJ2-1; D gene ambiguous. Material: whole blood, obtained in connection with sensitization to the hapten diphenylcyclopropenone (DPC). CDR3 in amino acids: CSGTVSSYNEQFF. The CDR3 nucleotides read TGCAGTGGGACCGTTAGCTCCTACAATGAGCAGTTCTTC.